This T cell receptor (beta chain) was sequenced in a study of tumor and adjacent non-tumor tissue in lung cancer. The library came from three nested PCR rounds adapted from ARM-PCR protocols. From the multiplex PCR reads, TCRdb called clonotypes with MiXCR, one entry per CDR3 protein. The sample contains around 100,000 distinct CDR3 sequences, 60% to 80% of which appear only once. The CDR3 is 16 amino acids. Trimming pared 9 bases from V and 1 base from J, leaving 19 bases between. In germline, CDR1 is MNHEY, CDR2 SVGAGI. No cell sorting was done before RNA was extracted from the tissue. More than 3 cm separated this lung sample from the edge of the tumor. Points on this clonotype: This may come from a read error, since a much larger clone is one base off.

The V call is TRBV6-5, the J call TRBJ2-1; the D is unclear. Sequenced: distant non-tumor lung tissue. This clonotype originated in a man aged 25-40 years with non-small cell lung cancer. The CDR3 sequence is CARSKTSQASYNEQFF. CDR3 nucleotides: TGTGCCAGAAGTAAGACCTCGCAGGCTTCCTACAATGAGCAGTTCTTC.